Below, 23 T cell receptor beta chains from the same sample are listed, as sequenced in a study of monozygotic twins with cystic fibrosis. Clones were read by immunoSEQ multiplex PCR, and TCRdb kept only the in-frame ones, dropping some. The sample has some 20,000 clones; approximately 97% are singletons. Sample: blood. The receptors derive from a woman aged 30 to 39 with cystic fibrosis.

The chain joins TRBV4-2 to TRBJ1-1; TRBD1 is a possible D gene (5 bases). This CDR3 contains 18 residues. Trimming shortened V by 0 bases and J by 2 bases, and 19 bases separated the two germline ends. The germline gives CDR1 LGHNA, CDR2 YNFKEQ. Here the CDR3 DNA reads TGTGCCAGCAGCCAAGAGGGATTCGGGGGATCAGGAAACACTGAAGCTTTCTTT. Protein sequence: CASSQEGFGGSGNTEAFF.

V usage is TRBV19 and J usage is TRBJ2-6; D unclear. Germline lookup yields CDR1 LNHDA and CDR2 SQIVND (reference sequence). The CDR3 extends over 16 amino acids. Trimming removed 3 bases from V and 2 bases from J, with 11 bases in between. As DNA, the CDR3 is TGTGCCAGTAGTATCCTCGGGCAGACTGGGGCCAACGTCCTGACTTTC. The encoded protein is CASSILGQTGANVLTF.

This clone was seen only once. The chain recombines TRBV5-1 with TRBJ2-7; D ambiguous. Trimming took off 5 bases at V and 1 base at J, with 16 bases between the two ends. This CDR3 has 15 amino acids. CDR1 SGHRS and CDR2 YFSETQ come from the germline V gene. CDR3 amino acids: CASRPLPAESYEQYF. In DNA form, the CDR3 reads TGCGCCAGCAGACCCCTCCCCGCAGAATCCTACGAGCAGTACTTC.

This clone was recorded once. In DNA, the CDR3 is TGTGCCAGCAGTCTCCTAGCGGGGGCCTACGAGCAGTACTTC. Translation gives CASSLLAGAYEQYF. The chain combines TRBV6-5 with TRBJ2-7; 10 bases are a match to TRBD2. Germline values: CDR1 MNHEY, CDR2 SVGAGI. The CDR3 length is 14 residues. The V segment lost 5 bases and the J segment 2 bases; nucleotides outside the gene matches: 3.

V usage is TRBV5-1 and J usage is TRBJ2-1, with 8 bases lining up with TRBD2. The germline V gene encodes CDR1 SGHRS and CDR2 YFSETQ. The CDR3 runs 17 residues. V was pared by 3 bases and J by 1 base, with 9 bases of the junction left unmatched. The CDR3 DNA reads as TGCGCCAGCAGCTATTTCCCGGCGGGGGGATCCTACAATGAGCAGTTCTTC. Translation gives CASSYFPAGGSYNEQFF.

The genes are TRBV28 and TRBJ1-2, with 10 positions matching TRBD1. J was trimmed by 12 bases and V by 3 bases; bases with no gene match: 13. The CDR3 consists of 15 residues. The V gene's germline CDR1 is MDHEN and CDR2 SYDVKM. The CDR3 coding sequence is TGTGCCAGCAGTTTGGACCTCTCGGGACAGGGGATCAACACCTTC. Protein product: CASSLDLSGQGINTF.

The chain has TRBV6-1 and TRBJ2-7; perhaps TRBD1 as D (6 bases). V gave up 2 bases and J gave up 2 bases, with 7 bases separating them. The CDR3 length is 13 residues. In germline, CDR1 is MNHNS, CDR2 SASEGT. CDR3 loop: CASSERDTYEQYF. The CDR3 DNA reads TGTGCCAGCAGTGAAAGGGACACCTACGAGCAGTACTTC.

This chain links TRBV2 with TRBJ2-2; tentative D call: TRBD1 (5 bases). CDR1 is SNHLY, CDR2 FYNNEI, per germline. The V end lost 4 bases, the J end lost 4 bases, and 13 bases lay between the germline ends. This CDR3 has 15 amino acids. This CDR3 is CASSVDSATTGELFF. As DNA, the CDR3 is TGTGCCAGCAGTGTTGACAGTGCGACCACCGGGGAGCTGTTTTTT.

J is TRBJ2-7 and V is TRBV7-9, with D possibly TRBD1 on 7 matching bases. The CDR3 spans 15 residues. Germline V CDR1 and CDR2: SEHNR, FQNEAQ (reference sequence). V was clipped by 6 bases and J by 3 bases, with 18 bases between them. Written as DNA, the CDR3 is TGTGCCAGCAGTCACGAACAGGGGAGGAACTACGAGCAGTACTTC. Encoded protein: CASSHEQGRNYEQYF.

Concerning this clone itself: The identical CDR3 is also encoded by other nucleotide sequences in the sample. The V call is TRBV6-4, the J call TRBJ2-1; 11 bases are a match to TRBD2. This CDR3 is 15 amino acids long. J lost 6 bases, V lost 0 bases, and 1 base had no gene match. The germline gives CDR1 MRHNA, CDR2 SNTAGT. CDR3 sequence: CASSDSSGGANEQFF. CDR3 nucleotides: TGTGCCAGCAGTGACTCTAGCGGGGGGGCCAATGAGCAGTTCTTC.

This clone was picked up one time. The chain couples TRBV4-1 to TRBJ2-3, with TRBD2 matching 7 bases. Trimming removed 0 bases from V and 1 base from J; junction bases left unmatched: 13. Germline assignment: CDR1 MGHRA and CDR2 YSYEKL. This CDR3 is built from 19 residues. The CDR3 DNA reads as TGCGCCAGCAGCCAAGATAGGGGAATGGCGGGGGACCGCACAGATACGCAGTATTTT. Translating it yields CASSQDRGMAGDRTDTQYF.

The rearrangement uses TRBV14 and TRBJ1-1; maybe TRBD1 (6 bases). In germline, CDR1 is SGHDN, CDR2 FVKESK. CDR3 length: 13 residues. V gave up 9 bases and J gave up 1 base, with 12 bases separating them. The CDR3 loop reads CASRDTGNTEAFF. DNA for the CDR3: TGTGCCAGTCGGGACACAGGGAACACTGAAGCTTTCTTT.

In nucleotides, the CDR3 is TGTGCCAGCAGCCCTCACAGGGGGGCTTGGAACGAGCAGTACTTC. It specifies CASSPHRGAWNEQYF. This rearrangement joins TRBV5-5 to TRBJ2-7; the match to TRBD1 covers 8 bases. The CDR3 runs to 15 residues. Germline lookup yields CDR1 SGHKS and CDR2 YYEKEE (reference sequence). J lost 5 bases, V lost 4 bases, and 11 bases had no gene match.

This chain uses TRBV11-3 with TRBJ2-7; D is possibly TRBD1 (6 bases). Trimming removed 4 bases from V and 2 bases from J, with 9 bases in between. The CDR3 extends over 13 amino acids. Germline CDR1 is SGHNT and CDR2 is YENEEA. The CDR3 DNA sequence: TGTGCCAGCAGCTACAGGGCGGCCTACGAGCAGTACTTC. It yields the protein CASSYRAAYEQYF.

CDR3 in amino acids: CASSWGGTYEQYF. Written as DNA, the CDR3 is TGTGCCAGCAGCTGGGGTGGTACGTACGAGCAGTACTTC. The chain carries TRBV7-2 and TRBJ2-7; unclear D gene. This CDR3 spans 13 amino acids. V lost 4 bases and J lost 4, with 11 bases in between. CDR1 is SGHTA and CDR2 is FQGNSA in the germline V gene.

The V call is TRBV5-1, the J call TRBJ2-3; tentative D call: TRBD2 (5 bases). Germline CDR1 is SGHRS and CDR2 is YFSETQ. The CDR3 spans 17 residues. Deletions cut 4 bases from V and 1 base from J, with 19 bases between. The CDR3 DNA reads TGCGCCAGCAGCCAAACTAGGAAGTACCAAGGCACAGATACGCAGTATTTT. This codes for CASSQTRKYQGTDTQYF.

This chain connects TRBV6-1 to TRBJ2-6; TRBD2 agrees at 8 bases. V shed 4 bases and J 0 bases; nucleotides not matched to a gene: 2. Germline lookup yields CDR1 MNHNS and CDR2 SASEGT. This CDR3 contains 16 residues. The CDR3 region is CASSGLAGSGANVLTF. CDR3 DNA sequence: TGTGCCAGCAGTGGCCTAGCGGGCTCTGGGGCCAACGTCCTGACTTTC.

The chain uses TRBV4-2 and TRBJ2-2; the D call may be TRBD1 or TRBD2 (5 bases each). CDR1 and CDR2 from the germline V gene are LGHNA and YNFKEQ. V shed 0 bases and J shed 4 bases, with 12 bases lying between them. This CDR3 contains 16 residues. The CDR3 DNA follows: TGTGCCAGCAGCCAAGACCTCCTGGGGGTCACCGGGGAGCTGTTTTTT. It codes for CASSQDLLGVTGELFF.

This chain uses TRBV4-1 with TRBJ1-2; D is uncertain. In germline, CDR1 is MGHRA, CDR2 YSYEKL. The V and J ends lost 0 bases and 8 bases respectively, with 13 bases between them. The CDR3 is 14 residues long. The CDR3, as DNA: TGCGCCAGCAGCCAAGATCCCGTGGACCCGGGCTACACCTTC. Amino acid sequence: CASSQDPVDPGYTF.

The chain combines TRBV2 with TRBJ2-5; D unresolved. Trimming removed 7 bases at V and 2 bases at J, with 14 bases between. The CDR3 is 14 residues long. Germline CDR1 reads SNHLY; CDR2 reads FYNNEI. CDR3 sequence reads: CASTQQLSQETQYF. CDR3 bases: TGTGCCAGCACCCAACAGCTATCACAAGAGACCCAGTACTTC.

The chain recombines TRBV27 with TRBJ1-5; no firm D call. The CDR3 sequence is 14 residues long. Germline V gives CDR1 MNHEY, CDR2 SMNVEV (reference sequence). V lost 0 bases to trimming and J lost 6 bases, with 9 bases between them. CDR3 region: CASSLSRESQPQHF. The CDR3 DNA follows: TGTGCCAGCAGTTTATCTAGGGAAAGTCAGCCCCAGCATTTT.

This chain's CDR3 is CASSFAAGRLNYGYTF. DNA for the CDR3: TGTGCCAGCAGCTTTGCTGCTGGGCGCCTCAACTATGGCTACACCTTC. The rearrangement uses TRBV13 and TRBJ1-2; D gene unclear. V lost 3 bases to trimming and J lost 2 bases, with 16 bases between them. The germline gives CDR1 PRHDT, CDR2 FYEKMQ (reference sequence). This CDR3 spans 16 amino acids.

This clone was found a few times. This chain connects TRBV11-2 to TRBJ2-7; no definite D call. Trimming removed 5 bases from V and 6 bases from J, with 20 bases in between. The CDR3 has 15 residues. Looked up from germline, CDR1 is SGHAT and CDR2 is FQNNGV. This CDR3 reads CASSDTDLARFEQYF. For the CDR3, the DNA is TGTGCCAGCAGCGATACGGACCTTGCTAGGTTCGAGCAGTACTTC.